This TCR beta chain was captured in a study of radiation and T cells in renal cell carcinoma. This sample's treatment: 15 Gy SBRT to primary tumor, nephrectomy 4 weeks later. This renal cell carcinoma was of the clear cell type. Comment on this clone: Its matching antigen is unknown.

With V trimmed by 3 bases and J by 0 bases, 4 bases remained unmatched. Germline-derived CDR1 and CDR2 are MNHEY and SMNVEV (reference sequence). The CDR3 is 15 residues long. Using immunoSEQ multiplex PCR, the repertoire was profiled, and TCRdb retains in-frame clones only, with some absent. The table includes around 13,000 clones, 25% to 35% detected once. Whole-study findings and limits: Irradiated tumors had higher TCR clonality than control tumors.

This receptor was identified in a man aged 60 to 75 with renal cell carcinoma. The chain recombines TRBV27 with TRBJ2-7; 8 bases are a match to TRBD1. The material was tumor tissue, obtained from a patient whose treatment included radiotherapy and nephrectomy. The CDR3 loop reads CASSFGTGDSYEQYF. The CDR3, as DNA: TGTGCCAGCAGTTTTGGGACAGGTGACTCCTACGAGCAGTACTTC.